This T cell receptor beta chain was found in a study of CD8+ T cells in alopecia areata (dated 2018 in TCRdb). For the study in its entirety: High-throughput TCRbeta sequencing was used to examine T cell clonal expansion in alopecia areata in both the C3H/HeJ mouse model and human patients. immunoSEQ multiplex PCR using 35 Vbeta forward primers and 13 Jbeta reverse primers was used to amplify TCRbeta CDR3 regions. RNA was obtained with the PAXgene miRNA kit for fixed scalp, the miRNeasy kit for PBMCs, and the RNeasy kit for mouse skin. Scalp clonality was compared among normal scalp (n=4), patchy alopecia areata scalp (n=8), and alopecia totalis/universalis scalp (n=8). On the human side, TCRbeta sequencing was run on scalp tissue and on sorted CD4+ and CD8+ peripheral blood T cells from healthy controls and from alopecia areata patients with either patchy or totalis/universalis disease.

On this clone: It has no known antigen specificity. No base-level quality is on record; no much larger clone is a single base apart.

The paper's findings and limits, for the study overall: Unlike mouse skin, which is dominated by gammadelta T cells, normal human skin has resident alphabeta T cells that are also sequenced, and this complicates analysis of the scalp TCR repertoire. Shared TCR sequences between patients were less evident than in mice, which may be partly attributable to HLA diversity in the patient population. Compared with normal scalp, lesional scalp, particularly in alopecia totalis/universalis, had higher clonality and more expanded CD8+ clones, which suggests antigenic drive.

Libraries were made using the immunoSEQ multiplex PCR assay. To provide template for TCR sequencing, every sample had RNA extracted and reverse transcribed into cDNA. First-strand cDNA was synthesized using SuperScript III with a 2:1 mix of oligo-dT and random hexamers. A synthetic immune receptor repertoire was used to assess amplification bias, and residual bias was removed computationally. The original pipeline was this. Raw reads were preprocessed to remove errors, and CDR3 was defined by IMGT conventions from the conserved cysteine to phenylalanine. Clonality was calculated as 1 minus Shannon entropy normalized by log2 of the number of productive unique TCRs. Whether scalp clones were CD4 or CD8 was inferred by matching scalp TCRbeta sequences against CD4 and CD8 repertoires sorted from blood. Here the immuneACCESS table is served through TCRdb, limited to in-frame sequences with V and J called. Missing clones are a known gap in these copies; in checked studies unresolved V genes cover under half, and the rest lacks a known reason. Clonal size and the V and J genes are those of that table, whereas D and trimming came from the DNA. The sample has 150,000 to 200,000 clones on record, about 60% of them singletons. Of the sample, over 4% falls within the top ten clones.

After PBMCs were isolated by density centrifugation and stained for CD3, CD4 and CD8, a FACSAria was used to sort CD4+ and CD8+ T cells. Scalp biopsies and blood samples were obtained from unaffected controls. The source of this sequence is a human donor in good health. Sample: CD4+ T cells sorted from blood.

The DNA reads as follows: TGTGCCAGTAGTACCTCTTCATCTGGGGCCAACGTCCTGACTTTC. Its protein reads: CASSTSSSGANVLTF. The V and J genes are TRBV19 and TRBJ2-6; the D gene identity is not certain. From the germline V gene (reference sequence), CDR1 is LNHDA and CDR2 is SQIVND. Counted from cysteine to phenylalanine, this CDR3 has 15 amino acids. CDR3 DNA only is kept here, 45 bases in frame from base 1. Trimming removed 4 bases from V and 1 base from J, leaving 8 bases between the germline ends.